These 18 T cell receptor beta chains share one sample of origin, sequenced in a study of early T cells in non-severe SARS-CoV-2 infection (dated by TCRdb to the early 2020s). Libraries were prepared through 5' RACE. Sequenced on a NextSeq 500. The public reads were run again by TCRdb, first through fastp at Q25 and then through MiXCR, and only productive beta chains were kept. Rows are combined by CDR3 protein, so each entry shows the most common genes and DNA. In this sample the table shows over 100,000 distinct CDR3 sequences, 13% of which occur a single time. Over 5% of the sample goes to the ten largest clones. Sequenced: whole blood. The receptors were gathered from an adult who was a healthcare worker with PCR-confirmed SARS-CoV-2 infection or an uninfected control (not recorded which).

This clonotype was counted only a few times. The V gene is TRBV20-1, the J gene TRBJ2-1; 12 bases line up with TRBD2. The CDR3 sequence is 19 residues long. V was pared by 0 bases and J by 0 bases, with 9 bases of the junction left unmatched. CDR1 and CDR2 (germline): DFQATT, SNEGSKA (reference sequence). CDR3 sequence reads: CSARDQLAGGGLSYNEQFF. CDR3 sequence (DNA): TGCAGTGCTAGAGATCAACTAGCGGGAGGCGGTCTCTCCTACAATGAGCAGTTCTTC.

Here the CDR3 DNA reads TGTGCCAGCAGCGCACTAGCGGGAACGTACAATGAGCAGTTCTTC. Encoded protein: CASSALAGTYNEQFF. The rearrangement joins TRBV9 to TRBJ2-1; TRBD2 matches 10 bases. The CDR3 has 15 amino acids. V was pared by 3 bases and J by 4 bases, with 4 bases of the junction left unmatched. The V gene's germline CDR1 is SGDLS and CDR2 YYNGEE. The variable domain in full, with the rest retrieved from reference TRBV9 and TRBJ2-1, is DSGVTQTPKHLITATGQRVTLRCSPRSGDLSVYWYQQSLDQGLQFLIQYYNGEERAKGNILERFSAQQFPDLHSELNLSSLELGDSALYFCASSALAGTYNEQFFGPGTRLTVL.

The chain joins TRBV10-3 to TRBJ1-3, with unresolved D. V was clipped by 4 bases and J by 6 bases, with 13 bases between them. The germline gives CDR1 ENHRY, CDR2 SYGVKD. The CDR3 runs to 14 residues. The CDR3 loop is CAISAPQSENTIYF. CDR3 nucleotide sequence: TGTGCCATCAGTGCCCCCCAGTCGGAAAACACCATATATTTT.

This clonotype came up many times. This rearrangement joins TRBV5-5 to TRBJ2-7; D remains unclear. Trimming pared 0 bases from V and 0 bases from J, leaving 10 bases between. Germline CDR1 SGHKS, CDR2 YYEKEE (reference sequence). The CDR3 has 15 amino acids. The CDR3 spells CASSLGPQSSYEQYF. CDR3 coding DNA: TGTGCCAGCAGCTTGGGTCCCCAGAGCTCCTACGAGCAGTACTTC.

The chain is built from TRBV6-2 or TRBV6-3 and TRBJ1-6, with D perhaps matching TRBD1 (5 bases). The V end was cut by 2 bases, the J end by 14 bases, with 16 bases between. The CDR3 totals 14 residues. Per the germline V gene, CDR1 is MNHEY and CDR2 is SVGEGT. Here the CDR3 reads CASSYTGAGESLHF. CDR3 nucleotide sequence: TGTGCCAGCAGTTACACCGGAGCGGGGGAGTCCCTCCACTTT.

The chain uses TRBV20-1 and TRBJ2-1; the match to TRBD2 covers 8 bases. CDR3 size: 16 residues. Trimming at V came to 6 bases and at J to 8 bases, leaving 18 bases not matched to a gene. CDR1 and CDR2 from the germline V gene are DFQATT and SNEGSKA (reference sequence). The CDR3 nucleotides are TGCAGTGCCCGGGCCCAACCGGGACTAGTAGGGTATGAGCAGTTCTTC. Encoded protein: CSARAQPGLVGYEQFF.

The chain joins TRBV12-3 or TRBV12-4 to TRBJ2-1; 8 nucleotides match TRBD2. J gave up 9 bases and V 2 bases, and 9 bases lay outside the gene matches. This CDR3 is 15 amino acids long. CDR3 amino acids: CASSLLPAGDSEQFF. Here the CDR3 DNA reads TGTGCCAGCAGTTTACTTCCAGCGGGAGACTCTGAGCAGTTCTTC.

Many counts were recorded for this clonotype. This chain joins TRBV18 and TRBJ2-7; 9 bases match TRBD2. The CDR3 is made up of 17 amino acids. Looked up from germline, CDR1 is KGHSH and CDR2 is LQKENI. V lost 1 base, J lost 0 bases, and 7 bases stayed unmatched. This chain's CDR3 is CASSPRASGASSYEQYF. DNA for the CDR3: TGTGCCAGCTCACCACGTGCTAGCGGGGCAAGCTCCTACGAGCAGTACTTC. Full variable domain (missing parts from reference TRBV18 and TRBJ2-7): NAGVMQNPRHLVRRRGQEARLRCSPMKGHSHVYWYRQLPEEGLKFMVYLQKENIIDESGMPKERFSAEFPKEGPSILRIQQVVRGDSAAYFCASSPRASGASSYEQYFGPGTRLTVT.

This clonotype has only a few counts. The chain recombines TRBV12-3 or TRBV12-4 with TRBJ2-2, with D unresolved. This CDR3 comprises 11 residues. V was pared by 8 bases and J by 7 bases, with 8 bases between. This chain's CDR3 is CASLLGGELFF. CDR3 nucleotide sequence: TGTGCCAGCCTTCTCGGCGGGGAGCTGTTTTTT.

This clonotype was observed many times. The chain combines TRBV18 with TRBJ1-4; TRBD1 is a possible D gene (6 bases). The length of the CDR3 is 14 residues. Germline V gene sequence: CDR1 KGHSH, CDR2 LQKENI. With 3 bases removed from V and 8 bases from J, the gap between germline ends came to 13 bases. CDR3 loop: CASSPQGMREKLFF. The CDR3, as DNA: TGTGCCAGCTCACCGCAGGGGATGAGGGAAAAACTGTTTTTT.

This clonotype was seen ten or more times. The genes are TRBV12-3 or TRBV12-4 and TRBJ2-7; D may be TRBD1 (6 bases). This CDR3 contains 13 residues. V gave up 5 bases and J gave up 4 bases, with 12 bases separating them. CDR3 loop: CASSVAGAYEQYF. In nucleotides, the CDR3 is TGTGCCAGCAGTGTTGCAGGGGCTTACGAGCAGTACTTC.

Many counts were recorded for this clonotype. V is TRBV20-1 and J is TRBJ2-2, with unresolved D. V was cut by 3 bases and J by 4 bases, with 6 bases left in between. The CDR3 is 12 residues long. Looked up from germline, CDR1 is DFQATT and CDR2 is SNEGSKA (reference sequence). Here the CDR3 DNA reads TGCAGTGCTAGTTCCGGCACCGGGGAGCTGTTTTTT. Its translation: CSASSGTGELFF.

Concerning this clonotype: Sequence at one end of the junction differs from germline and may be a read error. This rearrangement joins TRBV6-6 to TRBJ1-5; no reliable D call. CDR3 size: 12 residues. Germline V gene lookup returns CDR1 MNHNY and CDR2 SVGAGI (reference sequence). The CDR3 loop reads CDSKTANQPQHF. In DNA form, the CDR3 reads TGTGACAGCAAAACGGCCAATCAGCCCCAGCATTTT.

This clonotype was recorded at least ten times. Here the CDR3 reads CASSQTSGRALQYF. The CDR3 DNA reads as TGTGCCAGCAGCCAAACTAGCGGGAGGGCCCTTCAGTACTTC. This sequence joins TRBV7-9 and TRBJ2-7; 13 nucleotides match TRBD2. V shed 5 bases, J shed 10 bases, and the junction held 8 bases outside the gene matches. The CDR3 has 14 amino acids. The germline CDR1 and CDR2 sequences are SEHNR and FQNEAQ (reference sequence).

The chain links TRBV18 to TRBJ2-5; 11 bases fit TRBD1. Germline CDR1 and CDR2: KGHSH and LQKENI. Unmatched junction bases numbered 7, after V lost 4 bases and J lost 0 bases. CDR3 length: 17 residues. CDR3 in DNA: TGTGCCAGCTCACGGACAGGGGGCCGTCGGTACCAAGAGACCCAGTACTTC. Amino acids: CASSRTGGRRYQETQYF.

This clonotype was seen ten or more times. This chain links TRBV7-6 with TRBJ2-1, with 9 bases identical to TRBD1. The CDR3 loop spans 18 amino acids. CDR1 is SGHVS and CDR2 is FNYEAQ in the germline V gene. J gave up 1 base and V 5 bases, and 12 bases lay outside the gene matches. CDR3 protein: CASSGRLTGTGSYNEQFF. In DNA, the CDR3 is TGTGCCAGCAGCGGGAGACTAACCGGGACAGGGTCCTACAATGAGCAGTTCTTC.

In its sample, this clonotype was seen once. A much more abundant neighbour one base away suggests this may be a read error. CDR3 sequence: CASSQRASGNIFADTQYF. In DNA form, the CDR3 reads TGTGCCAGCAGCCAAAGGGCTAGCGGGAATATCTTTGCAGATACGCAGTATTTT. The V gene is TRBV14, the J gene TRBJ2-3; 9 nucleotides agree with TRBD2. Germline values: CDR1 SGHDN, CDR2 FVKESK. J gave up 4 bases and V 2 bases, and 13 bases lay outside the gene matches. The CDR3 has 18 residues.

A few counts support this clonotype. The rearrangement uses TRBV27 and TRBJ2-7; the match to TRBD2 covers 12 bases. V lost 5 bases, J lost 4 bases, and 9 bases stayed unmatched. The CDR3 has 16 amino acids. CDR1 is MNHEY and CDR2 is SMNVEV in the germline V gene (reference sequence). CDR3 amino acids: CASSPRTSGILYEQYF. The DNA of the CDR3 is TGTGCCAGCAGTCCTAGGACTAGCGGGATTCTTTACGAGCAGTACTTC.